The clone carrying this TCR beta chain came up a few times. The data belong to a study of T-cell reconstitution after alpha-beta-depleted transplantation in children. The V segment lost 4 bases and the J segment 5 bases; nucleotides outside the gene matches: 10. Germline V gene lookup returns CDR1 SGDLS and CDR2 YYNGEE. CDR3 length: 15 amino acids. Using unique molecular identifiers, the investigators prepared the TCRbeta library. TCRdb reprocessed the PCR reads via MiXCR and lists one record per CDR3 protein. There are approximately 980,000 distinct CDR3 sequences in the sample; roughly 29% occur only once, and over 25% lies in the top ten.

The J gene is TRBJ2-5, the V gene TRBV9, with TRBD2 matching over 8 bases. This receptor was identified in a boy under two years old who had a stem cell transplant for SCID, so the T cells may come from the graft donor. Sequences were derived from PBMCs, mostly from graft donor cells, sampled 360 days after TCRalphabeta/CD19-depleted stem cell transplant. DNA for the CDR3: TGTGCCAGCAGCCTCACCGGGGGGGCGGATGAGACCCAGTACTTC. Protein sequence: CASSLTGGADETQYF.